These 31 T cell receptor beta chains were sequenced from one sample in a study of cytomegalovirus exposure and HLA in healthy donors. PCR employed 60 Vbeta and 13 Jbeta primers. Produced via immunoSEQ multiplex PCR; TCRdb's table is partial and in-frame only. The table lists 150,000 to 200,000 clones, with about 2% in the top ten. The source material was PBMCs. The origin of the receptors is a man aged 30-40 years in good health and CMV-seronegative.

The rearrangement links TRBV30 to TRBJ2-7; D is perhaps TRBD1 (6 bases). The V end was cut by 2 bases, the J end by 3 bases, with 20 bases between. Germline CDR1 and CDR2: GTSNPN and SVGIG (reference sequence). The CDR3 runs 16 residues. The CDR3 nucleotides are TGTGCCTGGAGTCACCTAACTTGGACAGCAAGCTACGAGCAGTACTTC. Its protein is CAWSHLTWTASYEQYF.

The V call is TRBV27, the J call TRBJ1-2, with 8 nucleotides matching TRBD1. V shed 0 bases and J 4 bases; nucleotides not matched to a gene: 4. The length of the CDR3 is 15 residues. Germline CDR1 MNHEY, CDR2 SMNVEV (reference sequence). This chain's CDR3 is CASSLSRGTGYGYTF. In DNA form, the CDR3 reads TGTGCCAGCAGTTTATCTCGGGGGACAGGCTATGGCTACACCTTC.

This chain joins TRBV4-1 and TRBJ2-7; TRBD2 matches at 8 bases. CDR3 length: 17 amino acids. V lost 4 bases and J lost 7; bases outside the gene matches: 18. Germline V gives CDR1 MGHRA, CDR2 YSYEKL. The CDR3 protein is CASSPDLGVAGPGEQYF. The CDR3 nucleotides read TGCGCCAGCAGCCCAGACTTGGGGGTAGCGGGGCCCGGAGAGCAGTACTTC.

The rearrangement joins TRBV11-3 to TRBJ2-1; 7 positions agree with TRBD1. V trimming: 5 bases; J trimming: 7 bases; junction bases outside the gene matches: 11. The CDR3 consists of 15 residues. CDR1 and CDR2 (germline): SGHNT, YENEEA. The CDR3 loop is CASSGWGTAQNEQFF. The CDR3 DNA is TGTGCCAGCAGCGGATGGGGGACAGCACAGAATGAGCAGTTCTTC. The full variable domain, with the rest looked up from reference TRBV11-3 and TRBJ2-1, is EAGVVQSPRYKIIEKKQPVAFWCNPISGHNTLYWYLQNLGQGPELLIRYENEEAVDDSQLPKDRFSAERLKGVDSTLKIQPAELGDSAVYLCASSGWGTAQNEQFFGPGTRLTVL.

The V and J genes are TRBV25-1 and TRBJ2-7; D may be TRBD2 (6 bases). V lost 4 bases and J 6 bases, leaving 19 bases between the germline ends. Per germline, CDR1 MGHDK and CDR2 SYGVNS. The CDR3 runs to 15 residues. The DNA for the CDR3 is TGTGCCAGCAGTGGGGTCCGGGACTTATTGGGCGAGCAGTACTTC. This encodes CASSGVRDLLGEQYF.

The gene calls are TRBV7-2 and TRBJ1-1, with a tentative D call TRBD1 (5 bases). V dropped 2 bases and J dropped 9 bases, with 13 bases sitting between them. Germline values: CDR1 SGHTA, CDR2 FQGNSA. The CDR3 spans 13 residues. The CDR3 reads CASSLNDGGKAFF. For the CDR3, the DNA is TGTGCCAGCAGCTTAAATGATGGGGGGAAAGCTTTCTTT.

The gene calls are TRBV5-4 and TRBJ2-2; D possibly corresponds to TRBD1 (7 bases). Looked up from germline, CDR1 is SGHNT and CDR2 is YYREEE (reference sequence). V was shortened by 0 bases and J by 1 base, with 10 bases between the two germline ends. This CDR3 spans 16 amino acids. The CDR3 DNA reads TGTGCCAGCAGCTTGGGACAGGGAGGGAACACCGGGGAGCTGTTTTTT. This codes for CASSLGQGGNTGELFF.

The chain joins TRBV7-2 to TRBJ2-3; tentative D call: TRBD2 (7 bases). Trimming removed 5 bases from V and 5 bases from J, with 17 bases in between. This CDR3 has 15 amino acids. Germline CDR1 and CDR2: SGHTA and FQGNSA. The CDR3 loop is CASSPQGGSIDTQYF. The CDR3, as DNA: TGTGCCAGCAGCCCACAGGGCGGGAGTATAGATACGCAGTATTTT.

V usage is TRBV25-1 and J usage is TRBJ1-2, with D hard to call. V was trimmed by 1 base and J by 8 bases, leaving 8 bases between them. The CDR3 covers 12 residues. Germline CDR1 reads MGHDK; CDR2 reads SYGVNS. The CDR3 DNA reads TGTGCCAGCAGTGAATTACGGAGCGGCTACACCTTC. It translates to CASSELRSGYTF.

The rearrangement links TRBV27 to TRBJ2-1, with 11 bases fitting TRBD2. This CDR3 has 13 residues. V dropped 10 bases and J dropped 8; count of bases not matched to a gene: 7. Germline V gene lookup returns CDR1 MNHEY and CDR2 SMNVEV (reference sequence). The CDR3 DNA sequence: TGTGCCACCGGGACTAGCGGTTTGCATGAGCAGTTCTTC. Encoded protein: CATGTSGLHEQFF.

The chain has TRBV11-3 and TRBJ2-5, with TRBD2 matching over 11 bases. This CDR3 has 15 amino acids. The germline V gene encodes CDR1 SGHNT and CDR2 YENEEA. The trim removed 3 bases at V and 5 bases at J, leaving 5 bases unmatched. CDR3 DNA sequence: TGTGCCAGCAGCTTCACTAGCGGGAGTTTGGAGACCCAGTACTTC. Amino acids: CASSFTSGSLETQYF.

The chain employs TRBV29-1 and TRBJ1-2; no reliable D call. This CDR3 is 9 amino acids long. Trimming cost V 1 base and J 14 bases, with 8 bases left between them. Per germline, CDR1 SQVTM and CDR2 ANQGSEA. This chain's CDR3 is CSVEVGETF. DNA of the CDR3: TGCAGCGTTGAAGTTGGGGAGACCTTC.

The chain couples TRBV19 to TRBJ2-1, with TRBD2 identical over 7 bases. V trimming: 6 bases; J trimming: 0 bases; junction bases outside the gene matches: 5. The CDR3 consists of 15 residues. Looked up from germline, CDR1 is LNHDA and CDR2 is SQIVND (reference sequence). Here the CDR3 reads CASSPQRDSYNEQFF. CDR3 in DNA: TGTGCCAGTAGCCCCCAGCGGGACTCCTACAATGAGCAGTTCTTC.

This chain joins TRBV4-1 and TRBJ2-3; maybe TRBD2 (6 bases). Trimming removed 3 bases from V and 2 bases from J, with 18 bases in between. CDR3 length: 17 residues. Germline CDR1 reads MGHRA; CDR2 reads YSYEKL. The CDR3 nucleotides read TGCGCCAGCAGCCAGACCTGGGGTAGCGGCGTCACAGATACGCAGTATTTT. Its translation: CASSQTWGSGVTDTQYF.

The genes are TRBV6-1 and TRBJ1-1, with TRBD1 as a possible D gene (6 bases). CDR3 length equals 13 residues. Trimming took off 6 bases at V and 4 bases at J, with 12 bases between the two ends. The germline CDR1 and CDR2 sequences are MNHNS and SASEGT. CDR3 amino acids: CASSPTGSTEAFF. The CDR3, as DNA: TGTGCCAGCAGCCCTACAGGGAGCACTGAAGCTTTCTTT.

The genes are TRBV6-6 and TRBJ1-3, with unresolved D. The V gene lost 6 bases and the J gene lost 0 bases, with 12 bases spanning the gap. Germline values: CDR1 MNHNY, CDR2 SVGAGI (reference sequence). The CDR3 is 15 residues long. CDR3: CASSPGRSSGNTIYF. The CDR3 nucleotides are TGTGCCAGCAGCCCGGGTAGGAGCTCTGGAAACACCATATATTTT.

The rearrangement joins TRBV29-1 to TRBJ2-1, with TRBD2 as a possible D gene (5 bases). CDR3 length equals 14 residues. CDR1 SQVTM and CDR2 ANQGSEA come from the germline V gene. With 1 base removed from V and 0 bases from J, the gap between germline ends came to 7 bases. The CDR3 bases are TGCAGCGTTGAAGCGGGAAGCTCCTACAATGAGCAGTTCTTC. Translated: CSVEAGSSYNEQFF.

CDR3 amino acids: CASSFIAGNTEAFF. CDR3 nucleotides: TGCGCCAGCAGCTTCATTGCGGGAAACACTGAAGCTTTCTTT. The chain joins TRBV5-1 to TRBJ1-1; D is uncertain. This CDR3 has 14 amino acids. Germline V lookup: CDR1 SGHRS, CDR2 YFSETQ. The V end lost 2 bases, the J end lost 2 bases, and 10 bases lay between the germline ends.

The chain combines TRBV6-1 with TRBJ1-5; D remains unclear. Germline loops: CDR1 MNHNS, CDR2 SASEGT. The CDR3 sequence is 14 residues long. The V and J ends lost 8 bases and 0 bases respectively, with 11 bases between them. The CDR3 loop is CASRDALSNQPQHF. CDR3 DNA sequence: TGTGCCAGCCGGGATGCGCTTAGCAATCAGCCCCAGCATTTT.

J is TRBJ1-1 and V is TRBV7-9; TRBD1 matches at 10 bases. This CDR3 is 14 amino acids long. V lost 5 bases and J lost 6; bases outside the gene matches: 6. CDR1 and CDR2 (germline): SEHNR, FQNEAQ (reference sequence). CDR3: CASSLTGGIAEAFF. The CDR3 nucleotides are TGTGCCAGCAGCCTGACAGGGGGCATAGCTGAAGCTTTCTTT.

The V call is TRBV7-8, the J call TRBJ2-7; a possible D gene is TRBD1 (5 bases). Trimming took off 5 bases at V and 1 base at J, with 12 bases between the two ends. CDR1 and CDR2 (germline): SGHVS, FQNEAQ. This CDR3 contains 14 residues. Here the CDR3 DNA reads TGTGCCAGCAGCCCAGGACACAGTTCCTACGAGCAGTACTTC. Translation: CASSPGHSSYEQYF.

V and J are TRBV5-1 and TRBJ2-7; D remains ambiguous. The CDR3 spans 17 residues. V shed 1 base and J shed 0 bases, with 17 bases lying between them. Germline V lookup: CDR1 SGHRS, CDR2 YFSETQ. The CDR3 nucleotides are TGCGCCAGCAGCTTGTTACCGGTGAGGTTTAGCTCCTACGAGCAGTACTTC. Amino acids: CASSLLPVRFSSYEQYF. Drawing the rest from reference TRBV5-1 and TRBJ2-7, the complete variable domain is KAGVTQTPRYLIKTRGQQVTLSCSPISGHRSVSWYQQTPGQGLQFLFEYFSETQRNKGNFPGRFSGRQFSNSRSEMNVSTLELGDSALYLCASSLLPVRFSSYEQYFGPGTRLTVT.

CDR3 amino acids: CASTETGGLADTQYF. CDR3 DNA sequence: TGTGCCAGTACCGAGACAGGCGGTCTCGCAGATACGCAGTATTTT. This chain joins TRBV19 and TRBJ2-3; maybe TRBD1 (6 bases). The germline CDR1 and CDR2 sequences are LNHDA and SQIVND (reference sequence). V lost 7 bases, J lost 4 bases, and 18 bases lay in between. The CDR3 is made up of 15 amino acids.

This rearrangement joins TRBV2 to TRBJ2-6, with a possible D match to TRBD1 (5 bases). V shed 4 bases and J shed 4 bases, with 8 bases lying between them. Germline CDR1 reads SNHLY; CDR2 reads FYNNEI. CDR3 length: 14 residues. Here the CDR3 DNA reads TGTGCCAGCAGTGCAGGGTCCGGGGCCAACGTCCTGACTTTC. It yields the protein CASSAGSGANVLTF.

This chain links TRBV30 with TRBJ1-2, with a weak D call TRBD1 (5 bases). Per the germline V gene, CDR1 is GTSNPN and CDR2 is SVGIG (reference sequence). The CDR3 is made up of 16 amino acids. The V end was cut by 1 base, the J end by 5 bases, with 20 bases between. CDR3 amino acids: CAWSAPGRGDRYGYTF. The CDR3 DNA sequence: TGTGCCTGGAGTGCCCCCGGGCGGGGGGATCGGTATGGCTACACCTTC.

The chain joins TRBV9 to TRBJ2-7; 8 nucleotides agree with TRBD1. Unmatched junction bases numbered 9, after V lost 0 bases and J lost 7 bases. The CDR3 is 15 residues long. Germline V gives CDR1 SGDLS, CDR2 YYNGEE. The CDR3 reads CASSVGRDRSLEQYF. CDR3 in DNA: TGTGCCAGCAGCGTAGGAAGGGACAGGTCCCTTGAGCAGTACTTC.

This sequence joins TRBV2 and TRBJ2-1; 15 bases line up with TRBD2. The CDR3 totals 17 residues. The germline V gene has CDR1 SNHLY and CDR2 FYNNEI. Losses at the gene ends were 6 bases for V and 5 bases for J; bases not matched to a gene: 8. CDR3 nucleotides: TGTGCCAGCAGGTGGACTAGCGGGAGGGCCTGGGACAATGAGCAGTTCTTC. Amino acid sequence: CASRWTSGRAWDNEQFF.

The chain has TRBV27 and TRBJ1-1; TRBD1 agrees at 8 bases. This CDR3 contains 14 residues. The V gene end was trimmed by 7 bases and the J gene end by 6 bases; junction bases not matched to a gene: 10. From germline, CDR1 is MNHEY and CDR2 SMNVEV (reference sequence). The DNA for the CDR3 is TGTGCCAGCACTTTTGGGACAGGTAGCGCTGAAGCTTTCTTT. The encoded protein is CASTFGTGSAEAFF.

This sequence joins TRBV5-1 and TRBJ2-5; D is possibly TRBD1 (6 bases). The J call may be mistaken, given a closer DNA end match to TRBJ2-7. Per the germline V gene, CDR1 is SGHRS and CDR2 is YFSETQ. The length of the CDR3 is 14 residues. CDR3 sequence reads: CASSGTSTNYEQYF. The CDR3 DNA sequence: TGCGCCAGCAGCGGGACAAGCACCAACTACGAGCAGTACTTC.

The chain links TRBV30 to TRBJ2-1, with 8 bases aligning to TRBD2. The J segment lost 7 bases and the V segment lost 1 base, leaving 6 bases of the junction unmatched. Germline V CDR1 and CDR2: GTSNPN, SVGIG (reference sequence). The CDR3 contains 14 residues. The CDR3: CAWSEGLVGNEQFF. The CDR3 DNA reads as TGTGCCTGGAGTGAGGGACTAGTCGGGAATGAGCAGTTCTTC.

The genes are TRBV18 and TRBJ1-5; possible D gene TRBD1, 5 bases. The CDR3 length is 16 residues. Trimming cost V 3 bases and J 3 bases, with 15 bases left between them. The germline gives CDR1 KGHSH, CDR2 LQKENI. The CDR3 region is CASSPAGQGNNQPQHF. The DNA of the CDR3 is TGTGCCAGCTCACCCGCGGGGCAGGGTAACAATCAGCCCCAGCATTTT.